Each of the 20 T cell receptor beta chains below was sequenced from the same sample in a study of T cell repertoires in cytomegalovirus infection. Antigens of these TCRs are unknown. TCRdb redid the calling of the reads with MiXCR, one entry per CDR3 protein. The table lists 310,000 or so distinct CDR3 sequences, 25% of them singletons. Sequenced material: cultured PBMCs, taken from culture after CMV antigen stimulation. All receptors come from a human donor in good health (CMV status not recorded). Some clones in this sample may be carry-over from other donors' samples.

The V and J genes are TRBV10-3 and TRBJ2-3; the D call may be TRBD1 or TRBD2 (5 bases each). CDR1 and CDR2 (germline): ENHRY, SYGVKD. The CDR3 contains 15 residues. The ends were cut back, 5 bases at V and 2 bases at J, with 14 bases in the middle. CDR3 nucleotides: TGTGCCATCAGTTCTGAGGGACCCCTCACAGATACGCAGTATTTT. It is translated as CAISSEGPLTDTQYF.

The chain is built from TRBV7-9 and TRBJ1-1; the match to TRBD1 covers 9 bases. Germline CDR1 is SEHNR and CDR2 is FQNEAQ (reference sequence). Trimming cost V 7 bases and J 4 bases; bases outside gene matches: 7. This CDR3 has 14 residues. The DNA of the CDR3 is TGTGCCAGCATCGGGACAGGGAGCATCACTGAAGCTTTCTTT. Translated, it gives CASIGTGSITEAFF.

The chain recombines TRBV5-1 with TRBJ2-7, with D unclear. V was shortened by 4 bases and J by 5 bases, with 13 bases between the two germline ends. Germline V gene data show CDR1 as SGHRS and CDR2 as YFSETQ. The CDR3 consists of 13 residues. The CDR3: CASSPTLVHEQYF. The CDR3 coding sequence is TGCGCCAGCAGCCCAACCCTAGTCCACGAGCAGTACTTC.

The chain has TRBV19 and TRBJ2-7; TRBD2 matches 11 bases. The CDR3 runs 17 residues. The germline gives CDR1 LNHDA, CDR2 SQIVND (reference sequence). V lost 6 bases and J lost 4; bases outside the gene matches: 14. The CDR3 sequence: CASRSSSGTSGSYEQYV. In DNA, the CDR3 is TGTGCCAGTAGATCCTCGTCCGGGACTAGCGGCTCGTACGAGCAGTACGTC.

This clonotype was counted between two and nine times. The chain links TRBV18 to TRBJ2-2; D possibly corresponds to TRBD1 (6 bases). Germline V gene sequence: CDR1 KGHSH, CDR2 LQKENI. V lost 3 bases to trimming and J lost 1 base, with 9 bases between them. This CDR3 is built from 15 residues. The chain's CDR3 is CASSPRGQNTGELFF. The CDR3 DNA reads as TGTGCCAGCTCACCTAGGGGACAGAACACCGGGGAGCTGTTTTTT.

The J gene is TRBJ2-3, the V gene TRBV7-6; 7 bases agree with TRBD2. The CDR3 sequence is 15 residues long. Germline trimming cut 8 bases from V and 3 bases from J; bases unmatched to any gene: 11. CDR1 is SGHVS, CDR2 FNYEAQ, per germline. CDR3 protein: CASAGGAGRTDTQYF. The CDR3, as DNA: TGTGCCAGCGCCGGAGGAGCGGGACGTACAGATACGCAGTATTTT.

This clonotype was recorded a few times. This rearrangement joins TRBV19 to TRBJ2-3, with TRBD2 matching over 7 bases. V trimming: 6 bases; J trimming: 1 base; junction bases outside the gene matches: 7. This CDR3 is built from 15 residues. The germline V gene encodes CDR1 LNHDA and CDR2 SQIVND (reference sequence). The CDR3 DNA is TGTGCCAGTAGGGGATCTAGCGGCCGCACAGATACGCAGTATTTT. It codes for CASRGSSGRTDTQYF. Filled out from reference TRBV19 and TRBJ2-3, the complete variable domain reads DGGITQSPKYLFRKEGQNVTLSCEQNLNHDAMYWYRQDPGQGLRLIYYSQIVNDFQKGDIAEGYSVSREKKESFPLTVTSAQKNPTAFYLCASRGSSGRTDTQYFGPGTRLTVL.

As DNA, the CDR3 is TGTGCCAGCAGTTCCCGGGGACTAGCGGTCCACAATGAGCAGTTCTTC. It is translated as CASSSRGLAVHNEQFF. The chain is built from TRBV6-2 or TRBV6-3 and TRBJ2-1; TRBD2 agrees at 11 bases. The CDR3 totals 16 residues. CDR1 and CDR2 from the germline V gene are MNHEY and SVGEGT. V lost 4 bases and J lost 5; bases outside the gene matches: 7.

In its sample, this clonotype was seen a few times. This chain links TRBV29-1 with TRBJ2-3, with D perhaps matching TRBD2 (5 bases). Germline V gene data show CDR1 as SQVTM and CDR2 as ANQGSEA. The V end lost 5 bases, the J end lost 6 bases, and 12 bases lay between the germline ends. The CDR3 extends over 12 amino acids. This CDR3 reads CSVYWAGDTQYF. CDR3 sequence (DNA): TGCAGCGTTTACTGGGCGGGTGATACGCAGTATTTT.

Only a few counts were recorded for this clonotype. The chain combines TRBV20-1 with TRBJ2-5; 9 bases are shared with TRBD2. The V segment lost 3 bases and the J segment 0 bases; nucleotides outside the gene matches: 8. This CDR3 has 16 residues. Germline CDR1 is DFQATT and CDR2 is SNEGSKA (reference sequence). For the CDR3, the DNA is TGCAGTGCTAGGGTAGGGACTAGCATTTACCAAGAGACCCAGTACTTC. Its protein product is CSARVGTSIYQETQYF.

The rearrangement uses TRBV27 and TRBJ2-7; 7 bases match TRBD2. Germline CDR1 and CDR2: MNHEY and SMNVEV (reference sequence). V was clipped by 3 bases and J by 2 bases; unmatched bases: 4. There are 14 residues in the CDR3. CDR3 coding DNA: TGTGCCAGCAGTTTTGCTAGCGGCGCCTACGAGCAGTACTTC. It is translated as CASSFASGAYEQYF.

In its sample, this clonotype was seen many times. This CDR3 is CASSPTDVYNEQFF. The CDR3 DNA follows: TGTGCCAGCTCACCCACTGACGTGTACAATGAGCAGTTCTTC. The chain joins TRBV18 to TRBJ2-1; no firm D call. The V gene lost 3 bases and the J gene lost 4 bases, with 10 bases spanning the gap. The CDR3 loop spans 14 amino acids. The germline V gene encodes CDR1 KGHSH and CDR2 LQKENI.

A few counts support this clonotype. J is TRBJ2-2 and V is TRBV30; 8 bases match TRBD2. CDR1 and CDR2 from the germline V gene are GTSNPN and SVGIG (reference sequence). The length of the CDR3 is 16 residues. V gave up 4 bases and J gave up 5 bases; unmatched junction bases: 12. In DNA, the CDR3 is TGTGCCTGGAAACTGAGCGGGAGTGAAGAGACCGGGGAGCTGTTTTTT. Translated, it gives CAWKLSGSEETGELFF.

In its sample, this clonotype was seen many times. The CDR3 here is CASSFSDFSGSLNEQFF. The CDR3 nucleotides read TGTGCCAGCAGCTTCTCCGACTTTAGCGGGAGTTTGAATGAGCAGTTCTTC. The chain has TRBV7-8 and TRBJ2-1, with 9 bases matching TRBD2. Germline lookup yields CDR1 SGHVS and CDR2 FQNEAQ. This CDR3 spans 17 amino acids. V lost 3 bases to trimming and J lost 7 bases; unmatched junction nucleotides: 13.

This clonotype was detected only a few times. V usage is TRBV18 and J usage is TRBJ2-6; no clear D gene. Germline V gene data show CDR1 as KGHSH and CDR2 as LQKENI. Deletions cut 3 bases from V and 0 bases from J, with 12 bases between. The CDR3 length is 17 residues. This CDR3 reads CASSPLSVNSGANVLTF. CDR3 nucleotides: TGTGCCAGCTCACCTCTTTCCGTTAACTCTGGGGCCAACGTCCTGACTTTC.

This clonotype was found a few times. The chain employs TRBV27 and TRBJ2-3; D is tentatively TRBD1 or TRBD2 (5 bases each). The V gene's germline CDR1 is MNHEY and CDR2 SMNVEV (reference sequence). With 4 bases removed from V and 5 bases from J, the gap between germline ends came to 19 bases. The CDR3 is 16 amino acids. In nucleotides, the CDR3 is TGTGCCAGCAGTTCCAGGGACCCACGGGCGATAGATACGCAGTATTTT. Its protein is CASSSRDPRAIDTQYF.

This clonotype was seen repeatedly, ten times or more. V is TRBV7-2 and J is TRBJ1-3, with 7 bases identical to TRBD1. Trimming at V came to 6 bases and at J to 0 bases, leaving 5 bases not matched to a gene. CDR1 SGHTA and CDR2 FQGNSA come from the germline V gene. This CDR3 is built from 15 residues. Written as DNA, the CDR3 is TGTGCCAGCAGTCGGGACAGTCACTCTGGAAACACCATATATTTT. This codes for CASSRDSHSGNTIYF.

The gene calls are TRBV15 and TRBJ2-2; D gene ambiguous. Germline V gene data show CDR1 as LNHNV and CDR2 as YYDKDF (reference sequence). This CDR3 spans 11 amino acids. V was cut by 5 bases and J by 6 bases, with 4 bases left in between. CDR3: CATSPPGELFF. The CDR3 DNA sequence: TGTGCCACCAGCCCGCCCGGGGAGCTGTTTTTT.

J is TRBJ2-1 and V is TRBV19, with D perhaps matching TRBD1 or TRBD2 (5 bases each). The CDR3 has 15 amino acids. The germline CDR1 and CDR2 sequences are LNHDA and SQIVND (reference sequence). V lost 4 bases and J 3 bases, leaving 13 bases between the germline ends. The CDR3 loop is CASSTTGGGYNEQFF. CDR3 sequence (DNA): TGTGCCAGTAGTACAACAGGAGGAGGCTACAATGAGCAGTTCTTC. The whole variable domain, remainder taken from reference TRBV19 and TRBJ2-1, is DGGITQSPKYLFRKEGQNVTLSCEQNLNHDAMYWYRQDPGQGLRLIYYSQIVNDFQKGDIAEGYSVSREKKESFPLTVTSAQKNPTAFYLCASSTTGGGYNEQFFGPGTRLTVL.

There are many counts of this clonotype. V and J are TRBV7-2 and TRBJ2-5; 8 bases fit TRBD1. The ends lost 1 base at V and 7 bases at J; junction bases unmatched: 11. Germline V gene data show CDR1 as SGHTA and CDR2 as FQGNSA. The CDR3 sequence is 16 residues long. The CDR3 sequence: CASSLGRRQGLGTQYF. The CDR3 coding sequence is TGTGCCAGCAGCTTAGGGAGGAGACAGGGGCTGGGGACCCAGTACTTC.